A selection of T cell receptor beta chains follows, all from one sample in a study of T cell responses to AZD1222 COVID-19 vaccine. The protocol was immunoSEQ multiplex PCR, while the TCRdb copy is restricted to in-frame clones and leaves out a portion. In the table there are approximately 190,000 clones, around 93% of which are singletons. The source material was peripheral blood, sampled 28 days after the second AZD1222 dose. All receptors derive from an adult who received the AZD1222 COVID-19 vaccine. The CDR3 runs from the conserved cysteine through the conserved F or W. D genes are given only for firm matches.

D	V	J	CDR3	DNA
TRBD2	TRBV6-1	TRBJ2-1	CATTTGWRGVNEQFF	TGTGCCACCACTACCGGGTGGCGGGGGGTCAATGAGCAGTTCTTC
NA	TRBV10-3	TRBJ1-2	CAISETAGPRGYTF	TGTGCCATCAGTGAGACTGCAGGGCCTCGAGGCTACACCTTC
TRBD1	TRBV3-1/TRBV3-2	TRBJ1-5	CASSQDAGTGNQPQHF	TGTGCCAGCAGCCAAGACGCCGGGACAGGGAATCAGCCCCAGCATTTT
NA	TRBV7-9	TRBJ1-4	CASSFESGWEREKLFF	TGTGCCAGCAGCTTTGAATCGGGATGGGAGCGGGAAAAACTGTTTTTT
TRBD2	TRBV27	TRBJ2-1	CASSLMGGGNEQFF	TGTGCCAGCAGTTTAATGGGGGGAGGGAATGAGCAGTTCTTC
NA	TRBV30	TRBJ1-2	CAWRQTSNYGYTF	TGTGCCTGGAGACAGACTTCTAACTATGGCTACACCTTC
NA	TRBV5-1	TRBJ2-3	CASGDRDTQYF	TGCGCCAGCGGAGACAGGGATACGCAGTATTTT
TRBD1	TRBV19	TRBJ1-1	CASSISLVGDRGDVGKAFF	TGTGCCAGTAGTATCAGTTTGGTTGGGGACAGGGGTGATGTGGGCAAAGCTTTCTTT
TRBD1	TRBV4-1	TRBJ2-7	CASSQGPGQGFYEQYF	TGCGCCAGCAGCCAGGGTCCGGGACAGGGTTTCTACGAGCAGTACTTC
TRBD1	TRBV3-1/TRBV3-2	TRBJ1-2	CASSQRQGSGYTF	TGTGCCAGCAGCCAGCGACAGGGGTCCGGCTACACCTTC
TRBD1	TRBV5-4	TRBJ2-7	CASSQPGQGSYEQYF	TGTGCCAGCAGCCAACCTGGACAGGGGTCCTACGAGCAGTACTTC
NA	TRBV19	TRBJ2-2	CASSIDPPGAEVRELFF	TGTGCCAGTAGTATAGATCCCCCGGGAGCGGAGGTGCGGGAGCTGTTTTTT
NA	TRBV13	TRBJ2-3	CASSLGWGAIDTQYF	TGTGCCAGCAGCTTAGGCTGGGGGGCCATAGATACGCAGTATTTT
TRBD1	TRBV5-1	TRBJ2-3	CASSITGTGSVGTQYF	TGCGCCAGCAGCATAACCGGGACAGGGAGCGTGGGTACGCAGTATTTT
NA	TRBV15	TRBJ2-3	CATSRDRGTDTQYF	TGTGCCACCAGCAGAGATCGAGGGACAGATACGCAGTATTTT
NA	TRBV4-3	TRBJ2-2	CASSQDFAQTGELFF	TGCGCCAGCAGCCAAGACTTTGCGCAGACCGGGGAGCTGTTTTTT
NA	TRBV5-1	TRBJ1-3	CASSSTGVGNTIYF	TGCGCCAGCAGCTCCACAGGCGTTGGAAACACCATATATTTT
NA	TRBV15	TRBJ2-3	CATSRAGTGFSGGGADTQYF	TGTGCCACCAGCAGGGCCGGGACAGGGTTTTCTGGCGGGGGGGCCGATACGCAGTATTTT
NA	TRBV30	TRBJ1-2	CAWRPGRGLENRYGYTF	TGTGCCTGGAGGCCAGGGAGGGGACTGGAAAATCGCTATGGCTACACCTTC
NA	TRBV11-2	TRBJ1-2	CASSPIGQTDYGYTF	TGTGCCAGCAGCCCTATCGGACAGACAGACTATGGCTACACCTTC
TRBD2	TRBV28	TRBJ2-2	CASSPSRGTRPGELFF	TGTGCCAGCAGCCCATCTCGGGGGACTAGGCCCGGGGAGCTGTTTTTT
NA	TRBV13	TRBJ2-2	CASSGGAGELFF	TGTGCCAGCAGCGGGGGAGCCGGGGAGCTGTTTTTT
NA	TRBV6-1	TRBJ1-5	CASSDAGRERQPQHF	TGTGCCAGCAGTGATGCGGGAAGGGAAAGGCAGCCCCAGCATTTT
TRBD1	TRBV5-1	TRBJ1-2	CASSAPGTVDYGYTF	TGCGCCAGCAGCGCTCCCGGGACAGTCGACTATGGCTACACCTTC
TRBD1	TRBV6-2/TRBV6-3	TRBJ1-1	CASSKETGGLNTEAFF	TGTGCCAGCAGTAAGGAAACAGGGGGCTTGAACACTGAAGCTTTCTTT